This TCR beta chain was observed in a study of blood T cell repertoires in COVID-19. On the study more broadly: The analysed material was cDNA or gDNA that came from T cells, B-cell-depleted T cells, or PBMCs.

The CDR3 extends over 15 amino acids. The germline gives CDR1 LNHNV, CDR2 YYDKDF (reference sequence). J lost 0 bases, V lost 4 bases, and 5 bases had no gene match. During active infection, Seattle patients enrolled and were then monitored through disease. Original processing notes: For nucleated cells, counts were estimated from reference gene primer amplification. Some clones are missing from TCRdb's copy, which holds only in-frame ones; the method was immunoSEQ multiplex PCR. The DNA gave D and trimming, while V, J and clone size come from that table. The sample includes around 170,000 clones, around 87% seen only once; the top ten take roughly 0.58%.

The material sequenced was peripheral blood. The source is a man aged 55 to 70 with COVID-19, enrolled during active disease. The gene calls are TRBV15 and TRBJ1-1; TRBD1 agrees at 7 bases. The CDR3, as DNA: TGTGCCACCAGCACCTCCGGGACAGTGAACACTGAAGCTTTCTTT. This gives the protein CATSTSGTVNTEAFF.